Listed below are T cell receptor beta chains from one sample, sequenced in a study of blood T cell repertoires in COVID-19. Generated by immunoSEQ multiplex PCR, the TCRdb table keeps only in-frame clones and is missing some. Among tens of thousands of clones listed, approximately 80% were seen once. Material for sequencing was peripheral blood. Source of these receptors: a man older than 75 with acute or convalescent COVID-19. CDR3s include the opening cysteine and the closing phenylalanine or tryptophan. Each record gives: CDR3 protein, CDR3 DNA, clone size, D gene, J gene, V gene. A D gene is named only where the DNA matches it firmly. Clone size is shown for a subset of rows, as once, few, many or a class of expanded clone.

CASSDGQAQETQYF	TGTGCCAGCAGTGACGGACAGGCCCAAGAGACCCAGTACTTC	-	TRBD1	TRBJ2-5	TRBV2
CASSLGQPQETQYF	TGCGCCAGCAGCTTGGGACAGCCCCAAGAGACCCAGTACTTC	-	-	TRBJ2-5	TRBV5-1
CASSLRTGGPHEQFF	TGCGCCAGCAGCTTGAGGACAGGGGGTCCCCATGAGCAGTTCTTC	-	TRBD1	TRBJ2-1	TRBV5-1
CASTPLSLLQGGPYEQYF	TGCGCCAGCACCCCGTTATCCCTACTTCAGGGTGGCCCCTACGAGCAGTACTTC	-	-	TRBJ2-7	TRBV5-1
CASSAPGTSAPGELFF	TGTGCCAGCAGCGCTCCCGGGACTAGCGCCCCCGGGGAGCTGTTTTTT	-	TRBD2	TRBJ2-2	TRBV7-3
CATSRARGEKLFF	TGTGCCACCAGCAGAGCCAGGGGCGAAAAACTGTTTTTT	-	-	TRBJ1-4	TRBV15
CASSQEATGTQYF	TGCGCCAGCAGCCAAGAAGCGACGGGTACGCAGTATTTT	-	-	TRBJ2-3	TRBV4-3
CASSPLIAFRDTQYF	TGTGCCAGCTCACCACTTATTGCGTTCCGGGATACGCAGTATTTT	-	-	TRBJ2-3	TRBV18
CASNPGSGTEAFF	TGCGCCAGCAACCCCGGTTCGGGCACTGAAGCTTTCTTT	once	-	TRBJ1-1	TRBV10-1
CASSTGDGQPQHF	TGTGCCAGCAGTACAGGGGATGGTCAGCCCCAGCATTTT	-	TRBD1	TRBJ1-5	TRBV7-3
CASSPRSGGGSPLHF	TGTGCCAGCTCACCAAGGTCGGGGGGCGGCTCACCCCTCCACTTT	few	-	TRBJ1-6	TRBV18
CASSYRGYSYEQYF	TGTGCCAGCAGTTACAGGGGTTACTCCTACGAGCAGTACTTC	-	TRBD1	TRBJ2-7	TRBV27
CASSERDYLWDEQFF	TGTGCCAGCAGTGAAAGGGACTACCTCTGGGATGAGCAGTTCTTC	-	TRBD2	TRBJ2-1	TRBV2
CSASQGREGQPQHF	TGCAGTGCTAGTCAGGGCAGGGAAGGACAGCCCCAGCATTTT	few	-	TRBJ1-5	TRBV20-1
CASSLGGEGSTSNQPQHF	TGTGCCAGCAGCTTAGGGGGGGAGGGGTCAACTAGCAATCAGCCCCAGCATTTT	-	-	TRBJ1-5	TRBV7-2
CASSSTRFANQPQHF	TGTGCCAGCAGTAGTACCAGGTTTGCGAATCAGCCCCAGCATTTT	-	-	TRBJ1-5	TRBV27
CASSLDTGSTNEKLFF	TGCGCCAGCAGCTTGGACACAGGGTCAACTAATGAAAAACTGTTTTTT	few	-	TRBJ1-4	TRBV5-1
CASSPSSSNSGANVLTF	TGTGCCAGCAGTCCCTCTTCCTCTAACTCTGGGGCCAACGTCCTGACTTTC	-	-	TRBJ2-6	TRBV28
CASSPGGRAHKNIQYF	TGTGCCAGCAGCCCCGGGGGGAGGGCCCACAAAAACATTCAGTACTTC	-	TRBD2	TRBJ2-4	TRBV7-2
CASSSWTGEVEQYF	TGTGCCAGCAGCTCCTGGACAGGGGAGGTCGAGCAGTACTTC	-	TRBD1	TRBJ2-7	TRBV7-2
CASSLTGTSGIYEQYF	TGTGCCAGCAGCTTAACGGGGACTAGCGGGATCTACGAGCAGTACTTC	-	TRBD2	TRBJ2-7	TRBV7-3
CASGTTPTNTEAFF	TGTGCCAGCGGTACTACACCAACGAACACTGAAGCTTTCTTT	-	-	TRBJ1-1	TRBV28
CASSGRTSGSWSYNEQFF	TGTGCCAGCAGTGGCCGAACTAGCGGGAGTTGGTCCTACAATGAGCAGTTCTTC	-	TRBD2	TRBJ2-1	TRBV6-1
CASSQASYGYTF	TGTGCCAGCAGTCAAGCTTCATATGGCTACACCTTC	-	-	TRBJ1-2	TRBV28
CASTSRGQGEETQYF	TGTGCCAGCACCTCGCGGGGACAGGGAGAAGAGACCCAGTACTTC	-	TRBD1	TRBJ2-5	TRBV27
CATSELGSGSEQYF	TGTGCCACCAGTGAATTGGGATCGGGTAGCGAGCAGTACTTC	-	-	TRBJ2-7	TRBV24-1
CASSYQGLDTEAFF	TGTGCCAGCAGTTACCAGGGGTTGGACACTGAAGCTTTCTTT	-	-	TRBJ1-1	TRBV6-2/TRBV6-3
CASSLMLADLYEQFF	TGTGCCAGCAGCTTGATGCTAGCGGACCTATATGAGCAGTTCTTC	-	TRBD2	TRBJ2-1	TRBV4-2
CASSVGEGAPYNEQFF	TGTGCCAGCAGCGTGGGTGAGGGTGCTCCCTACAATGAGCAGTTCTTC	-	-	TRBJ2-1	TRBV9
CASSLTSAGNSYEQYF	TGTGCCAGCAGCTTAACTTCAGCGGGCAACTCCTACGAGCAGTACTTC	few	-	TRBJ2-7	TRBV7-2
CASSAWTGNTEAFF	TGTGCCAGCAGCGCATGGACAGGGAACACTGAAGCTTTCTTT	-	TRBD1	TRBJ1-1	TRBV7-2
CASSPGTSAYNEQFF	TGTGCCAGCAGCCCAGGGACTAGCGCCTACAATGAGCAGTTCTTC	once	TRBD2	TRBJ2-1	TRBV28
CASSHPWNTEAFF	TGTGCCAGCAGCCACCCGTGGAACACTGAAGCTTTCTTT	-	-	TRBJ1-1	TRBV3-1/TRBV3-2
CASSGLAAFTEETQYF	TGCGCCAGCAGCGGACTAGCGGCATTCACGGAAGAGACCCAGTACTTC	-	TRBD2	TRBJ2-5	TRBV5-1
CASSLSGAGTTYEQYF	TGTGCCAGCAGTTTAAGTGGAGCGGGCACCACCTACGAGCAGTACTTC	-	-	TRBJ2-7	TRBV28
CASSIDRADAFF	TGTGCCAGCTCAATCGACAGGGCCGATGCTTTCTTT	-	TRBD1	TRBJ1-1	TRBV18